Below are 9 T cell receptor beta chains sequenced from a single sample in a study of T cells in Graves' hyperthyroidism and ophthalmopathy. The investigators amplified TCR beta CDR3 regions from RNA transcripts. Primed by the HTBI set, a first-round RT-PCR was run on the TCR CDR3. One entry per CDR3 protein results from TCRdb running MiXCR on the multiplex PCR reads. The table lists roughly 400,000 distinct CDR3 sequences, around 15% of them singletons, with around 28% in the top ten. The sequencing input was blood. The origin of the receptors is a man between 45 and 60 years old with Graves' ophthalmopathy.

This clonotype was counted only a few times. This rearrangement joins TRBV29-1 to TRBJ1-3; D is unclear. The length of the CDR3 is 13 residues. Germline CDR1 reads SQVTM; CDR2 reads ANQGSEA. Trimming removed 7 bases at V and 2 bases at J, with 12 bases between. In DNA, the CDR3 is TGCAGCGCCAGCAGTCGGCCTGGAAACACCATATATTTT. This gives the protein CSASSRPGNTIYF.

This clonotype came up a few times. This sequence joins TRBV20-1 and TRBJ2-3; D is possibly TRBD2 (5 bases). Germline CDR1 is DFQATT and CDR2 is SNEGSKA (reference sequence). The CDR3 runs 10 residues. CDR3 in DNA: TGCAGCGGGGGCACAGATACGCAGTATTTT. Its protein product is CSGGTDTQYF.

This clonotype was observed a handful of times. This chain uses TRBV3-1 with TRBJ2-6; tentative D call: TRBD2 (6 bases). V was trimmed by 1 base and J by 0 bases, leaving 16 bases between them. The CDR3 has 19 residues. CDR1 is LGHDT and CDR2 is YNNKEL in the germline V gene (reference sequence). The CDR3 reads CASSQAPGRRDSGANVLTF. CDR3 nucleotide sequence: TGTGCCAGCAGCCAAGCCCCCGGCAGGAGGGACTCTGGGGCCAACGTCCTGACTTTC.

The rearrangement uses TRBV20-1 and TRBJ2-6, with D unclear. CDR3 length equals 14 residues. Trimming removed 6 bases from V and 0 bases from J, with 9 bases in between. CDR1 DFQATT and CDR2 SNEGSKA come from the germline V gene (reference sequence). The CDR3 reads CSARTVSGANVLTF. As DNA, the CDR3 is TGCAGTGCCCGGACGGTCTCTGGGGCCAACGTCCTGACTTTC.

This clonotype was recorded many times. CDR3 sequence reads: CASSLGTSPGADTQYF. DNA of the CDR3: TGCGCCAGCAGCTTGGGGACCAGCCCCGGGGCAGATACGCAGTATTTT. The chain employs TRBV5-1 and TRBJ2-3; D might be TRBD2 (5 bases). V was cut by 0 bases and J by 4 bases, with 15 bases left in between. CDR1 is SGHRS, CDR2 YFSETQ, per germline. The CDR3 sequence is 16 residues long.

This clonotype was observed many times. V usage is TRBV20-1 and J usage is TRBJ2-1, with 16 bases matching TRBD2. The CDR3 runs 16 residues. The J segment lost 5 bases and the V segment lost 3 bases, leaving 4 bases of the junction unmatched. The germline CDR1 and CDR2 sequences are DFQATT and SNEGSKA (reference sequence). In DNA form, the CDR3 reads TGCAGTGCTAGGGGACTAGCGGGAGGGCACGACAATGAGCAGTTCTTC. Residues: CSARGLAGGHDNEQFF.

This clonotype was seen repeatedly, ten times or more. This rearrangement joins TRBV6-5 to TRBJ1-3; D is unclear. Trimming shortened V by 0 bases and J by 4 bases, and 10 bases separated the two germline ends. The CDR3 totals 15 residues. Germline loops: CDR1 MNHEY, CDR2 SVGAGI. The CDR3 loop is CASSYSPVGGNTIYF. CDR3 nucleotide sequence: TGTGCCAGCAGTTACTCGCCCGTCGGAGGAAACACCATATATTTT.

The sample holds a few counts of this clonotype. The CDR3 reads CASSLKVGNTIYF. The CDR3 bases are TGTGCCAGCAGTTTAAAAGTTGGAAACACCATATATTTT. This sequence joins TRBV28 and TRBJ1-3; no reliable D call. This CDR3 has 13 amino acids. Trimming took 2 bases from V and 3 from J, leaving 5 bases between them. The germline gives CDR1 MDHEN, CDR2 SYDVKM.

As to this clonotype: A read error may explain this, as a much larger clone is one base away. J is TRBJ2-7 and V is TRBV11-1, with D perhaps TRBD1 (6 bases). This CDR3 spans 13 amino acids. Germline V gene data show CDR1 as SGHAT and CDR2 as FQDESV (reference sequence). The DNA for the CDR3 is TGTGCCGGCAGCTTATCGGACAGCTACGAGCAGTACTTC. Residues: CAGSLSDSYEQYF.